This T cell receptor (beta chain) was retrieved from a study of post-analysis software for immune sequencing data. General observations from the study: Samples made in the same batch grouped tightly together by F measure. The five TRBV segments detected at higher frequency in patients than in controls included TRBV5-6, TRBV5-1 and TRBV20-1. Those with multiple sclerosis, the patient group, showed significantly lower normalized Chao1 diversity than controls.

Included in the TCR beta cDNA libraries were unique molecular identifiers. TCRdb re-derived calls from the PCR reads in MiXCR, one entry per CDR3 protein. Of fewer than 850,000 distinct CDR3 sequences in the sample, 40% to 55% were seen once. With respect to this clonotype: Its matching antigen is unknown.

The CDR3 is 14 amino acids. V was trimmed by 7 bases and J by 4 bases, leaving 16 bases between them. Germline CDR1 reads SGHVS; CDR2 reads FQNEAQ. The source of this sequence is a girl aged 5-17 years with multiple sclerosis. The V and J genes are TRBV7-8 and TRBJ2-5, with D possibly called TRBD1 or TRBD2 (5 bases each). Material for sequencing was blood. For the CDR3, the DNA is TGTGCCAGCAACCCATGGGGACGGCGAGAGACCCAGTACTTC. This gives the protein CASNPWGRRETQYF.